Presented here are 32 T cell receptor beta chains from one specimen sequenced in a study of T cells in tuberculosis. The data were produced by immunoSEQ multiplex PCR, yet TCRdb's version contains in-frame clones alone and is incomplete. The sample shows about 43,000 clones, approximately 94% of them seen only once. The sample taken for sequencing was PBMCs. The receptors were sampled from a donor between 10 and 29 years old with latent tuberculosis or without tuberculosis infection. Some clones in this sample may be carry-over from other donors' samples.

This clone was observed a single time. The J gene is TRBJ2-1, the V gene TRBV7-2, with D hard to call. The CDR3 loop spans 12 amino acids. The V end was cut by 4 bases, the J end by 10 bases, with 11 bases between. Germline V gives CDR1 SGHTA, CDR2 FQGNSA. As DNA, the CDR3 is TGTGCCAGCAGCTCATACAGCAGAGAGCAGTTCTTC. The encoded protein is CASSSYSREQFF.

This chain joins TRBV4-3 and TRBJ1-2; D uncertain. Trimming left V 0 bases short and J 4 bases short, with 9 bases between. This CDR3 contains 14 residues. Germline-derived CDR1 and CDR2 are LGHNA and YSLEER. Here the CDR3 DNA reads TGCGCCAGCAGCCAAGATTCTACGAGCTATGGCTACACCTTC. Amino acid sequence: CASSQDSTSYGYTF.

The chain carries TRBV7-3 and TRBJ2-3; D might be TRBD1 (5 bases). The germline CDR1 and CDR2 sequences are SGHTA and FQGTGA. The CDR3 has 17 residues. Trimming cost V 6 bases and J 0 bases, with 19 bases left between them. As DNA, the CDR3 is TGTGCCAGCAGTTTTGGGGCTCCATCGACTAGCACAGATACGCAGTATTTT. Translation: CASSFGAPSTSTDTQYF.

The genes are TRBV6-1 and TRBJ2-7; 10 bases match TRBD2. Germline V gene data show CDR1 as MNHNS and CDR2 as SASEGT. This CDR3 has 14 residues. The trim removed 8 bases at V and 2 bases at J, leaving 6 bases unmatched. The CDR3 sequence: CASRGGLAPYEQYF. CDR3 coding DNA: TGTGCCAGCCGAGGGGGACTAGCGCCCTACGAGCAGTACTTC.

This sequence joins TRBV4-3 and TRBJ2-1, with D perhaps matching TRBD1 (5 bases). The CDR3 runs 15 residues. CDR1 LGHNA and CDR2 YSLEER come from the germline V gene. The V end lost 6 bases, the J end lost 2 bases, and 14 bases lay between the germline ends. CDR3 coding DNA: TGCGCCAGCAGGTCCAGGGTAGAAACCTACAATGAGCAGTTCTTC. Residues: CASRSRVETYNEQFF.

The gene calls are TRBV4-3 and TRBJ2-2; 7 nucleotides agree with TRBD1. The CDR3 is 17 amino acids. The V and J ends lost 0 bases and 3 bases, in that order; junction bases with no gene match: 7. Germline V gene lookup returns CDR1 LGHNA and CDR2 YSLEER. This CDR3 is CASSQEVWGTDTGELFF. DNA of the CDR3: TGCGCCAGCAGCCAAGAGGTCTGGGGGACAGACACCGGGGAGCTGTTTTTT.

The chain is built from TRBV27 and TRBJ2-7; 12 bases map to TRBD2. Germline V gives CDR1 MNHEY, CDR2 SMNVEV (reference sequence). V was pared by 5 bases and J by 4 bases, with 12 bases of the junction left unmatched. The CDR3 is made up of 17 amino acids. The CDR3: CASSPPLTSGREYEQYF. CDR3 nucleotide sequence: TGTGCCAGCAGTCCCCCCTTGACTAGCGGGAGAGAGTACGAGCAGTACTTC.

The chain couples TRBV7-9 to TRBJ2-7; 9 bases are a match to TRBD2. CDR3 size: 16 residues. Germline CDR1 is SEHNR and CDR2 is FQNEAQ (reference sequence). With 2 bases clipped from V and 3 bases from J, the junction kept 8 bases outside the gene matches. CDR3 loop: CASSLTRGGRDYEQYF. CDR3 sequence (DNA): TGTGCCAGCAGCTTAACGCGCGGCGGGAGGGACTACGAGCAGTACTTC. Full variable domain (remainder filled in from reference TRBV7-9 and TRBJ2-7): DTGVSQNPRHKITKRGQNVTFRCDPISEHNRLYWYRQTLGQGPEFLTYFQNEAQLEKSRLLSDRFSAERPKGSFSTLEIQRTEQGDSAMYLCASSLTRGGRDYEQYFGPGTRLTVT.

The genes are TRBV18 and TRBJ2-2; 11 bases fit TRBD1. V lost 1 base to trimming and J lost 7 bases; unmatched junction nucleotides: 2. The CDR3 runs 15 residues. CDR1 is KGHSH and CDR2 is LQKENI in the germline V gene. CDR3 sequence: CASSPRTGGNGELFF. In nucleotides, the CDR3 is TGTGCCAGCTCACCACGGACAGGGGGCAACGGGGAGCTGTTTTTT.

V and J are TRBV30 and TRBJ1-1; 10 nucleotides line up with TRBD1. CDR1 and CDR2 from the germline V gene are GTSNPN and SVGIG (reference sequence). CDR3 length equals 13 residues. J was trimmed by 6 bases and V by 2 bases; bases with no gene match: 3. In nucleotides, the CDR3 is TGTGCCTGGAGTCCGGACAGGGGGGCTGAAGCTTTCTTT. Translation gives CAWSPDRGAEAFF.

The chain's CDR3 is CASSFSTGAYEQYF. Here the CDR3 DNA reads TGTGCCAGCAGCTTTTCTACAGGTGCCTACGAGCAGTACTTC. The chain couples TRBV7-9 to TRBJ2-7; weak D call: TRBD1 (5 bases). The CDR3 spans 14 residues. V dropped 3 bases and J dropped 2 bases, with 11 bases sitting between them. Germline CDR1 and CDR2: SEHNR and FQNEAQ (reference sequence). The complete variable domain, with remaining parts taken from reference TRBV7-9 and TRBJ2-7, reads DTGVSQNPRHKITKRGQNVTFRCDPISEHNRLYWYRQTLGQGPEFLTYFQNEAQLEKSRLLSDRFSAERPKGSFSTLEIQRTEQGDSAMYLCASSFSTGAYEQYFGPGTRLTVT.

The chain couples TRBV5-6 to TRBJ2-7; no firm D call. The germline gives CDR1 SGHDT, CDR2 YYEEEE. CDR3 size: 13 residues. Trimming took 4 bases from V and 2 from J, leaving 10 bases between them. The CDR3 DNA is TGTGCCAGCAGCGACGGGTCCGCCTACGAGCAGTACTTC. Its translation is CASSDGSAYEQYF.

The chain employs TRBV19 and TRBJ2-1, with a weak D call TRBD1 (5 bases). The CDR3 sequence is 12 residues long. Germline lookup yields CDR1 LNHDA and CDR2 SQIVND (reference sequence). V lost 6 bases and J lost 8, with 11 bases in between. The DNA of the CDR3 is TGTGCCAGTAGCCGCTGGGGCGATGAGCAGTTCTTC. As protein: CASSRWGDEQFF. Full variable domain (rest looked up from reference TRBV19 and TRBJ2-1): DGGITQSPKYLFRKEGQNVTLSCEQNLNHDAMYWYRQDPGQGLRLIYYSQIVNDFQKGDIAEGYSVSREKKESFPLTVTSAQKNPTAFYLCASSRWGDEQFFGPGTRLTVL.

V and J are TRBV9 and TRBJ2-1; 10 nucleotides line up with TRBD1. CDR1 SGDLS and CDR2 YYNGEE come from the germline V gene. V lost 3 bases to trimming and J lost 9 bases; unmatched junction nucleotides: 3. The CDR3 is 13 amino acids. CDR3 in DNA: TGTGCCAGCAGCGCCGGGACAGGGGTTGAGCAGTTCTTC. Its protein product is CASSAGTGVEQFF.

The V call is TRBV9, the J call TRBJ2-7; 8 bases fit TRBD1. Germline-derived CDR1 and CDR2 are SGDLS and YYNGEE. This CDR3 has 15 amino acids. J lost 3 bases, V lost 0 bases, and 5 bases had no gene match. The CDR3 DNA reads as TGTGCCAGCAGCGTAGGACAGGGGCCATACTACGAGCAGTACTTC. Translating it yields CASSVGQGPYYEQYF.

The chain joins TRBV28 to TRBJ1-1; TRBD1 agrees at 7 bases. The ends lost 6 bases at V and 5 bases at J; junction bases unmatched: 9. The CDR3 contains 14 residues. CDR1 MDHEN and CDR2 SYDVKM come from the germline V gene. The CDR3 region has the DNA TGTGCCAGCAGAAGGGGGCGTTTTGAGACTGAAGCTTTCTTT. Encoded protein: CASRRGRFETEAFF.

CDR3 sequence: CASSLWAGPYEQYF. CDR3 coding DNA: TGTGCCAGCAGTTTATGGGCAGGGCCCTACGAGCAGTACTTC. This rearrangement joins TRBV28 to TRBJ2-7, with a tentative D call TRBD1 (5 bases). The CDR3 is made up of 14 amino acids. Germline loops: CDR1 MDHEN, CDR2 SYDVKM. V lost 0 bases and J lost 2, with 8 bases in between.

The J gene is TRBJ2-2, the V gene TRBV27, with 7 nucleotides matching TRBD1. The V gene end was trimmed by 6 bases and the J gene end by 3 bases; junction bases not matched to a gene: 13. CDR1 and CDR2 from the germline V gene are MNHEY and SMNVEV (reference sequence). The CDR3 extends over 17 amino acids. The CDR3 reads CASRKGARSWDTGELFF. In DNA form, the CDR3 reads TGTGCCAGCAGAAAGGGGGCTAGATCTTGGGACACCGGGGAGCTGTTTTTT.

The chain combines TRBV5-4 with TRBJ1-5, with D unclear. This CDR3 is built from 16 residues. V was cut by 4 bases and J by 1 base, with 15 bases left in between. Germline lookup yields CDR1 SGHNT and CDR2 YYREEE (reference sequence). In DNA, the CDR3 is TGTGCCAGCAGCCCCCTCCCCGGACTGAGCAATCAGCCCCAGCATTTT. Encoded protein: CASSPLPGLSNQPQHF.

The rearrangement links TRBV28 to TRBJ1-5; TRBD1 agrees at 9 bases. The germline CDR1 and CDR2 sequences are MDHEN and SYDVKM. CDR3 length: 14 residues. Trimming took 8 bases from V and 5 from J; bases not matched to a gene: 7. The CDR3: CASVGQGTYQPQHF. For the CDR3, the DNA is TGTGCCAGCGTCGGACAGGGGACGTATCAGCCCCAGCATTTT.

The chain links TRBV2 to TRBJ1-2; TRBD1 is a possible D gene (5 bases). This CDR3 has 15 amino acids. Trimming removed 9 bases at V and 6 bases at J, with 23 bases between. Germline V lookup: CDR1 SNHLY, CDR2 FYNNEI. The CDR3 region is CARGRSTGRADGYTF. The CDR3 DNA follows: TGTGCCAGGGGGCGATCAACAGGTCGCGCTGATGGCTACACCTTC.

The chain is built from TRBV4-3 and TRBJ1-3, with D possibly TRBD1 on 6 matching bases. Germline V gene data show CDR1 as LGHNA and CDR2 as YSLEER. V was cut by 3 bases and J by 4 bases, with 16 bases left in between. The CDR3 has 16 residues. The CDR3 DNA is TGCGCCAGCAGCCAGAACAGGGCGCTCAAGGGAAACACCATATATTTT. Encoded protein: CASSQNRALKGNTIYF.

Only one count was recorded for this clone. The V and J genes are TRBV10-1 and TRBJ1-1; D not certain. V was trimmed by 6 bases and J by 10 bases, leaving 18 bases between them. There are 13 residues in the CDR3. Germline lookup yields CDR1 WNHNN and CDR2 SYGVQD (reference sequence). The DNA for the CDR3 is TGCGCCAGCAGCCCCAATGGGTACGGGAGAGCTTTCTTT. It codes for CASSPNGYGRAFF.

The chain uses TRBV6-5 and TRBJ1-1; 9 positions agree with TRBD1. The V and J ends lost 6 bases and 3 bases, in that order; junction bases with no gene match: 8. CDR1 is MNHEY, CDR2 SVGAGI, per germline. The CDR3 is 15 amino acids. The CDR3 bases are TGTGCCAGCAGACCACCGGGACAGGGACACACTGAAGCTTTCTTT. It yields the protein CASRPPGQGHTEAFF.

The V call is TRBV4-1, the J call TRBJ2-3, with 7 bases lining up with TRBD2. From germline, CDR1 is MGHRA and CDR2 YSYEKL. The CDR3 loop spans 16 amino acids. Trimming removed 5 bases from V and 2 bases from J; junction bases left unmatched: 10. The CDR3 region is CASSYPGTNPTDTQYF. The CDR3 coding sequence is TGCGCCAGCAGCTATCCCGGGACTAACCCCACAGATACGCAGTATTTT.

This clone was detected only once. This CDR3 reads CASTSSPRLAGVEGQFF. In nucleotides, the CDR3 is TGTGCCAGCACCTCCAGCCCCCGACTAGCGGGCGTGGAGGGGCAGTTCTTC. This sequence joins TRBV7-6 and TRBJ2-1, with 10 bases matching TRBD2. The V and J ends lost 7 bases and 12 bases, in that order; junction bases with no gene match: 21. Looked up from germline, CDR1 is SGHVS and CDR2 is FNYEAQ. This CDR3 is built from 17 residues.

Regarding this clone: Other nucleotide sequences from this sample produce the same CDR3. The genes are TRBV7-2 and TRBJ1-1; TRBD1 aligns across 9 bases. Germline V CDR1 and CDR2: SGHTA, FQGNSA. V was pared by 3 bases and J by 5 bases, with 1 base of the junction left unmatched. The CDR3 runs 13 residues. In nucleotides, the CDR3 is TGTGCCAGCAGCTTGGACAGGGGTACTGAAGCTTTCTTT. This translates into CASSLDRGTEAFF.

The chain carries TRBV5-6 and TRBJ2-3; maybe TRBD1 (6 bases). Trimming pared 0 bases from V and 3 bases from J, leaving 14 bases between. The CDR3 has 16 amino acids. Germline CDR1 SGHDT, CDR2 YYEEEE. As DNA, the CDR3 is TGTGCCAGCAGCTTGGGAGCCAGGGGATCGACAGATACGCAGTATTTT. This encodes CASSLGARGSTDTQYF.

CDR3 bases: TGTGCCAGCAGTTTATCCCCGCGGAATGAGCAGTTCTTC. The encoded protein is CASSLSPRNEQFF. This chain connects TRBV27 to TRBJ2-1, with D uncertain. CDR3 size: 13 residues. The V end lost 0 bases, the J end lost 7 bases, and 7 bases lay between the germline ends. Germline loops: CDR1 MNHEY, CDR2 SMNVEV (reference sequence).

This chain uses TRBV30 with TRBJ1-1; D uncertain. With 1 base removed from V and 0 bases from J, the gap between germline ends came to 15 bases. CDR3 length: 16 residues. Germline-derived CDR1 and CDR2 are GTSNPN and SVGIG (reference sequence). CDR3 nucleotide sequence: TGTGCCTGGAGTGACCCCCGACAAGTCATGAACACTGAAGCTTTCTTT. Translating gives CAWSDPRQVMNTEAFF.

The chain carries TRBV9 and TRBJ2-5, with 8 nucleotides matching TRBD2. Trimming cost V 2 bases and J 5 bases; bases outside gene matches: 8. The CDR3 contains 15 residues. The germline gives CDR1 SGDLS, CDR2 YYNGEE. This CDR3 reads CASSVWLAGRETQYF. The CDR3, as DNA: TGTGCCAGCAGCGTCTGGCTAGCGGGTCGTGAGACCCAGTACTTC.

The chain recombines TRBV10-1 with TRBJ2-7; maybe TRBD1 (6 bases). V was trimmed by 9 bases and J by 0 bases, leaving 12 bases between them. CDR1 is WNHNN, CDR2 SYGVQD, per germline (reference sequence). The CDR3 runs to 13 residues. The CDR3 protein is CARGRQASYEQYF. The CDR3 bases are TGCGCCAGGGGAAGACAGGCCTCCTACGAGCAGTACTTC.